These 8 T cell receptor beta chains were sequenced from one sample in a study of blood T cell repertoires in COVID-19. Clones were sequenced by immunoSEQ multiplex PCR, and TCRdb holds only the in-frame ones, with some missing. The repertoire consists of approximately 240,000 clones, with roughly 84% occurring once and the leading ten covering under 4.5%. The sequencing input was peripheral blood. Every receptor here comes from a woman aged 40-49 years with active or convalescent COVID-19.

In its sample, this clone was seen once. V gene TRBV3-1 (or the pseudogene TRBV3-2) combines with J gene TRBJ2-1; a possible D gene is TRBD2 (6 bases). V lost 3 bases and J 0 bases, leaving 15 bases between the germline ends. Germline V gene data show CDR1 as LGHDT and CDR2 as YNNKEL (reference sequence). The CDR3 is 17 residues long. The CDR3 coding sequence is TGTGCCAGCAGCCAGCGGAGTCGGGGGAGCTCCTACAATGAGCAGTTCTTC. Protein product: CASSQRSRGSSYNEQFF.

The chain employs TRBV5-1 and TRBJ2-5; perhaps TRBD1 as D (7 bases). The V end lost 3 bases, the J end lost 5 bases, and 20 bases lay between the germline ends. The CDR3 length is 16 residues. The germline V gene has CDR1 SGHRS and CDR2 YFSETQ. CDR3 in amino acids: CASSWRGPPSMETQYF. The CDR3 DNA reads as TGCGCCAGCAGCTGGAGGGGGCCCCCCTCCATGGAGACCCAGTACTTC.

This clone was seen a handful of times. The rearrangement uses TRBV7-9 and TRBJ1-6; no clear D gene. Germline values: CDR1 SEHNR, CDR2 FQNEAQ (reference sequence). The CDR3 runs 12 residues. Trimming removed 3 bases at V and 14 bases at J, with 11 bases between. CDR3 coding DNA: TGTGCCAGCAGCTTGAATGGGCCCACCCTCCACTTT. Its translation is CASSLNGPTLHF.

The J gene is TRBJ1-2, the V gene TRBV7-2, with 11 bases fitting TRBD1. Per the germline V gene, CDR1 is SGHTA and CDR2 is FQGNSA. The J segment lost 8 bases and the V segment lost 5 bases, leaving 7 bases of the junction unmatched. The CDR3 totals 14 residues. The CDR3: CASSPWTGGKGYTF. The CDR3 nucleotides are TGTGCCAGCAGCCCTTGGACAGGGGGCAAAGGCTACACCTTC.

The V and J genes are TRBV9 and TRBJ1-2; D is perhaps TRBD1 (5 bases). The CDR3 has 14 amino acids. CDR1 is SGDLS and CDR2 is YYNGEE in the germline V gene. V lost 6 bases and J lost 3, with 15 bases in between. CDR3 residues: CASTAVQAYYGYTF. The CDR3 DNA follows: TGTGCCAGCACCGCGGTACAGGCCTACTATGGCTACACCTTC. Filled out from reference TRBV9 and TRBJ1-2, the complete variable domain reads DSGVTQTPKHLITATGQRVTLRCSPRSGDLSVYWYQQSLDQGLQFLIQYYNGEERAKGNILERFSAQQFPDLHSELNLSSLELGDSALYFCASTAVQAYYGYTFGSGTRLTVV.

Comment on this clone: Other DNA variants within this sample encode the same CDR3. The CDR3, as DNA: TGTGCCAGCAGTTACTCGGAGACAGATACGCAGTATTTT. This encodes CASSYSETDTQYF. The chain recombines TRBV6-6 with TRBJ2-3; D unresolved. V was clipped by 0 bases and J by 3 bases, with 4 bases between them. Germline assignment: CDR1 MNHNY and CDR2 SVGAGI (reference sequence). The CDR3 loop spans 13 amino acids.

J is TRBJ1-1 and V is TRBV28; D not certain. The length of the CDR3 is 14 residues. Trimming left V 7 bases short and J 0 bases short, with 12 bases between. The germline V gene has CDR1 MDHEN and CDR2 SYDVKM. Here the CDR3 DNA reads TGTGCCAGCACCCCCGTGAGGGTGAACACTGAAGCTTTCTTT. It encodes CASTPVRVNTEAFF.

CDR3 amino acids: CASSLMGGQGEKLFF. CDR3 DNA sequence: TGTGCCAGCAGTTTAATGGGGGGACAGGGTGAAAAACTGTTTTTT. This rearrangement joins TRBV28 to TRBJ1-4; 9 bases align to TRBD1. CDR1 is MDHEN, CDR2 SYDVKM, per germline. This CDR3 is 15 amino acids long. Trimming took 2 bases from V and 7 from J; bases not matched to a gene: 5.